The rows below give T cell receptor beta chains drawn from one sample of a study of blood T cells in healthy people across ages. TCRdb analysed the 5' RACE reads with MiXCR anew, one entry per CDR3 protein. Of around 1,500,000 distinct CDR3 sequences listed, about 43% were seen once; the top ten hold 7.9%. The sample comprised blood. These receptors originate from a woman aged 18-29 years in good health. Each CDR3 is given with its conserved first and last residue. Fields, in order: D gene, clone size, J gene, V gene, CDR3 DNA, CDR3 protein. D genes are given only for firm matches. The listing skips clone size in some rows; elsewhere it reads once, few, many or a size class.

d_gene: .; abundance: .; j_gene: TRBJ1-1; v_gene: TRBV7-2; CDR3nt: TGTGCCAGCAGCTACTGGGCAGGCACTGAAGCTTTCTTT; CDR3aa: CASSYWAGTEAFF
d_gene: .; abundance: .; j_gene: TRBJ2-1; v_gene: TRBV29-1; CDR3nt: TGCAGCGCTGGGGCCACTGGGTACAATGAGCAGTTCTTC; CDR3aa: CSAGATGYNEQFF
d_gene: TRBD1; abundance: .; j_gene: TRBJ2-3; v_gene: TRBV10-1; CDR3nt: TGCGCCAGCAGTAATAGACAGGGGGCTTCAGATACGCAGTATTTT; CDR3aa: CASSNRQGASDTQYF
d_gene: TRBD2; abundance: few; j_gene: TRBJ2-4; v_gene: TRBV20-1; CDR3nt: TGCAGTGCAGGACTAGCGGGAGTGAACGACAAAAACATTCAGTACTTC; CDR3aa: CSAGLAGVNDKNIQYF
d_gene: TRBD1; abundance: once; j_gene: TRBJ2-7; v_gene: TRBV7-9; CDR3nt: TGTGCCAGCAGCTCCTCGCAGGGGGAAATCGACGAGCAGTACTTC; CDR3aa: CASSSSQGEIDEQYF
d_gene: .; abundance: few; j_gene: TRBJ1-1; v_gene: TRBV29-1; CDR3nt: TGCAGCTACGGTGAGGGCCTGGGCACTGAAGCTTTCTTT; CDR3aa: CSYGEGLGTEAFF
d_gene: .; abundance: many; j_gene: TRBJ2-7; v_gene: TRBV29-1; CDR3nt: TGCAGCGTTCTCCCAGGGACCCTGTCCTACGAGCAGTACTTC; CDR3aa: CSVLPGTLSYEQYF
d_gene: .; abundance: .; j_gene: TRBJ1-5; v_gene: TRBV10-2; CDR3nt: TGCGCCAGCACCGGACAGAACAATCAGCCCCAGCATTTT; CDR3aa: CASTGQNNQPQHF
d_gene: .; abundance: .; j_gene: TRBJ2-3; v_gene: TRBV7-6; CDR3nt: TGTGCCAGCAGCCAACTAGGCCTGAGGGGAGATACGCAGTATTTT; CDR3aa: CASSQLGLRGDTQYF
d_gene: TRBD2; abundance: few; j_gene: TRBJ2-7; v_gene: TRBV10-3; CDR3nt: TGTGCCATCAGTGAGTCGGCTAGCGGGAACGAGCAGTACTTC; CDR3aa: CAISESASGNEQYF
d_gene: .; abundance: few; j_gene: TRBJ1-2; v_gene: TRBV27; CDR3nt: TGTGCCAGCAAGACAGCCGGTAACTATGGCTACACCTTC; CDR3aa: CASKTAGNYGYTF
d_gene: .; abundance: once; j_gene: TRBJ2-1; v_gene: TRBV9; CDR3nt: TGTGCCAGCAGCCCATCGTCGGTCTACAATGAGCAGTTCTTC; CDR3aa: CASSPSSVYNEQFF
d_gene: TRBD1; abundance: .; j_gene: TRBJ2-7; v_gene: TRBV4-1; CDR3nt: TGCGCCAGCAGCCATGCGGGACAGGGCTACGAGCAGTACTTC; CDR3aa: CASSHAGQGYEQYF
d_gene: .; abundance: .; j_gene: TRBJ2-2; v_gene: TRBV9; CDR3nt: TGTGCCAGCAGCGTTCACAGGGTCCAGGACACCGGGGAGCTGTTTTTT; CDR3aa: CASSVHRVQDTGELFF
d_gene: TRBD1; abundance: few; j_gene: TRBJ2-1; v_gene: TRBV4-2; CDR3nt: TGTGCCAGCAGCCAGGGACAGGGCGAGGGGTACAATGAGCAGTTCTTC; CDR3aa: CASSQGQGEGYNEQFF
d_gene: TRBD2; abundance: .; j_gene: TRBJ2-3; v_gene: TRBV3-1; CDR3nt: TGTGCCAGCAGCTTCCGACTAGCGGGGGCCGTAAGCACAGATACGCAGTATTTT; CDR3aa: CASSFRLAGAVSTDTQYF
d_gene: .; abundance: many; j_gene: TRBJ2-7; v_gene: TRBV29-1; CDR3nt: TGCAGCGTTGAAGAGGGAGTCGGGACACCGTCCTACGAGCAGTACTTC; CDR3aa: CSVEEGVGTPSYEQYF
d_gene: .; abundance: .; j_gene: TRBJ2-3; v_gene: TRBV5-5; CDR3nt: TGTGCCAGCAGCTTGGTTGGTGACTACTCCCTCACAGATACGCAGTATTTT; CDR3aa: CASSLVGDYSLTDTQYF
d_gene: TRBD2; abundance: .; j_gene: TRBJ2-7; v_gene: TRBV12-3/TRBV12-4; CDR3nt: TGTGCCAGCAGCCACGGGACTAGCGCTCACAATGAGCAGTACTTC; CDR3aa: CASSHGTSAHNEQYF
d_gene: TRBD2; abundance: few; j_gene: TRBJ2-3; v_gene: TRBV3-1; CDR3nt: TGTGCCAGCAGCCCTGGCGGGAGGATAGCGACAGATACGCAGTATTTT; CDR3aa: CASSPGGRIATDTQYF
d_gene: TRBD1; abundance: once; j_gene: TRBJ1-1; v_gene: TRBV5-1; CDR3nt: TGCGCCAGCAGCTTTTTACAGGGGGGGAACACTGAAGCTTTCTTT; CDR3aa: CASSFLQGGNTEAFF
d_gene: .; abundance: few; j_gene: TRBJ1-2; v_gene: TRBV4-1; CDR3nt: TGCGCCAGCAGCCCGGGCCCCGGGGTTGACTATGGCTACACCTTC; CDR3aa: CASSPGPGVDYGYTF
d_gene: TRBD2; abundance: .; j_gene: TRBJ2-5; v_gene: TRBV20-1; CDR3nt: TGCAGTCTAGCGGGGAGGAGGGGCCAAGAGACCCAGTACTTC; CDR3aa: CSLAGRRGQETQYF
d_gene: .; abundance: .; j_gene: TRBJ1-6; v_gene: TRBV11-2; CDR3nt: TGTGCCAGCAGCTTAGGGGTTACTATGGGTTCACCCCTCCACTTT; CDR3aa: CASSLGVTMGSPLHF
d_gene: .; abundance: .; j_gene: TRBJ2-5; v_gene: TRBV6-1; CDR3nt: TGTGCCAGCAGTGAAGGACACCCTCGAGAGACCCAGTACTTC; CDR3aa: CASSEGHPRETQYF
d_gene: .; abundance: .; j_gene: TRBJ2-7; v_gene: TRBV3-1; CDR3nt: TGTGCCAGCAGCAGCCGCCAGCGTGACACTTCCATATACGAGCAGTACTTC; CDR3aa: CASSSRQRDTSIYEQYF
d_gene: .; abundance: .; j_gene: TRBJ2-5; v_gene: TRBV30; CDR3nt: TGTGCCTGGAGTGTCGCCAGGGAAGAGACCCAGTACTTC; CDR3aa: CAWSVAREETQYF
d_gene: .; abundance: .; j_gene: TRBJ1-1; v_gene: TRBV7-9; CDR3nt: TGTGCCAGCAGCTTAGAGGCAGCTTTCTTT; CDR3aa: CASSLEAAFF
d_gene: .; abundance: .; j_gene: TRBJ1-5; v_gene: TRBV29-1; CDR3nt: TGCAGCGTTGGTGATTCAGGGGCCAATCAGCCCCAGCATTTT; CDR3aa: CSVGDSGANQPQHF
d_gene: .; abundance: once; j_gene: TRBJ2-3; v_gene: TRBV10-2; CDR3nt: TGCGCCAGCAGTCCAGACCACTATTTAGATACGCAGTATTTT; CDR3aa: CASSPDHYLDTQYF
d_gene: .; abundance: few; j_gene: TRBJ2-1; v_gene: TRBV9; CDR3nt: TGTGCCAGCAGCGGGGGCTCCAACTCCTACAATGAGCAGTTCTTC; CDR3aa: CASSGGSNSYNEQFF
d_gene: .; abundance: .; j_gene: TRBJ2-3; v_gene: TRBV4-2; CDR3nt: TGTGCCAGCAGCCAAGCAGTCACCTCTAGCACAGATACGCAGTATTTT; CDR3aa: CASSQAVTSSTDTQYF
d_gene: .; abundance: few; j_gene: TRBJ2-5; v_gene: TRBV20-1; CDR3nt: TGCAGTGCTTGGACCCCTAGCGTCCAAGAGACCCAGTACTTC; CDR3aa: CSAWTPSVQETQYF
d_gene: TRBD2; abundance: few; j_gene: TRBJ2-3; v_gene: TRBV5-6; CDR3nt: TGTGCCAGCAGCTCGAGGACTAGCGGGAGTTCAGATACGCAGTATTTT; CDR3aa: CASSSRTSGSSDTQYF
d_gene: .; abundance: .; j_gene: TRBJ1-1; v_gene: TRBV7-9; CDR3nt: TGTGCCAGCAGCTGGGACTACAACACTGAAGCTTTCTTT; CDR3aa: CASSWDYNTEAFF
d_gene: .; abundance: .; j_gene: TRBJ1-1; v_gene: TRBV20-1; CDR3nt: TGCAGTGCTAGAGATCCACCTCGGGCTGAAGCTTTCTTT; CDR3aa: CSARDPPRAEAFF
d_gene: .; abundance: few; j_gene: TRBJ2-1; v_gene: TRBV7-7; CDR3nt: TGTGCCAGCAGCCCGTCCGGGACCCACAATGAGCAGTTCTTC; CDR3aa: CASSPSGTHNEQFF
d_gene: .; abundance: .; j_gene: TRBJ2-5; v_gene: TRBV20-1; CDR3nt: TGCAGTGCTAGAGACAAGCGGGACATCCAATGGGTCCAAGAGACCCAGTACTTC; CDR3aa: CSARDKRDIQWVQETQYF
d_gene: TRBD2; abundance: .; j_gene: TRBJ2-1; v_gene: TRBV6-5; CDR3nt: TGTGCCAGCAGCGTAGCGGGAGGGCCAGGGGGTGAGCAGTTCTTC; CDR3aa: CASSVAGGPGGEQFF
d_gene: .; abundance: few; j_gene: TRBJ2-1; v_gene: TRBV9; CDR3nt: TGTGCCAGCAGCACTTCAGGGCCGGGTGAGCAGTTCTTC; CDR3aa: CASSTSGPGEQFF
d_gene: .; abundance: .; j_gene: TRBJ2-2; v_gene: TRBV12-3/TRBV12-4; CDR3nt: TGTGCCAGCAGTTTGACCAGGGGAATAACGTCCGGGGAGCTGTTTTTT; CDR3aa: CASSLTRGITSGELFF